Shown below are 8 T cell receptor beta chains from a single sample sequenced in a study of response to subunit inactivated influenza vaccine. One entry per CDR3 protein results from TCRdb running MiXCR on the RT-PCR reads. Among about 700,000 distinct CDR3 sequences listed, over 11% were seen once. The sample consisted of PBMCs from blood, taken about 14 days before vaccination. Source of these receptors: a man aged 50-60 years who received an inactivated influenza vaccine.

The chain uses TRBV4-1 and TRBJ2-5; a weak D match, TRBD2 (6 bases). The germline V gene encodes CDR1 MGHRA and CDR2 YSYEKL. The V end was cut by 4 bases, the J end by 5 bases, with 11 bases between. The CDR3 contains 13 residues. CDR3 region: CASSLEGFETQYF. As DNA, the CDR3 is TGCGCCAGCAGCCTGGAGGGATTTGAGACCCAGTACTTC.

This clonotype was picked up a small number of times. This chain links TRBV10-3 with TRBJ1-3, with a weak D call TRBD1 (5 bases). Germline lookup yields CDR1 ENHRY and CDR2 SYGVKD. The CDR3 length is 15 residues. With 5 bases removed from V and 0 bases from J, the gap between germline ends came to 11 bases. CDR3 protein: CAISTGASSGNTIYF. The CDR3 DNA reads as TGTGCCATCAGTACCGGGGCGAGCTCTGGAAACACCATATATTTT.

This clonotype was detected a few times. This chain links TRBV7-2 with TRBJ2-1; 11 nucleotides match TRBD2. Per germline, CDR1 SGHTA and CDR2 FQGNSA. The junction had 9 bases not matched to a gene; V was cut back by 8 bases and J by 6 bases. The CDR3 has 15 residues. CDR3 sequence (DNA): TGTGCCAGCGCTCCCCTAGCGGGGGGCCCCAATGAGCAGTTCTTC. Encoded protein: CASAPLAGGPNEQFF.

The V call is TRBV25-1, the J call TRBJ2-5; the match to TRBD1 covers 8 bases. J lost 1 base, V lost 5 bases, and 6 bases had no gene match. Germline V gene sequence: CDR1 MGHDK, CDR2 SYGVNS. This CDR3 has 15 residues. The CDR3 here is CASSLRGQGQETQYF. CDR3 DNA sequence: TGTGCCAGCAGTCTTAGAGGACAGGGCCAAGAGACCCAGTACTTC.

The genes are TRBV7-2 and TRBJ2-3; D gene ambiguous. Germline V gene sequence: CDR1 SGHTA, CDR2 FQGNSA. V was cut by 4 bases and J by 2 bases, with 16 bases left in between. The CDR3 sequence is 16 residues long. CDR3 sequence: CASSSLPGIDTDTQYF. CDR3 sequence (DNA): TGTGCCAGCAGCTCCCTCCCGGGTATAGACACAGATACGCAGTATTTT.

V gene TRBV5-5 combines with J gene TRBJ2-5, with TRBD2 identical over 9 bases. CDR1 SGHKS and CDR2 YYEKEE come from the germline V gene (reference sequence). The CDR3 consists of 15 residues. The V segment lost 0 bases and the J segment 4 bases; nucleotides outside the gene matches: 4. The CDR3: CASSLGFSGRETQYF. In DNA, the CDR3 is TGTGCCAGCAGCTTGGGGTTTAGCGGGAGAGAGACCCAGTACTTC.

This clonotype has a handful of counts. The chain has TRBV12-5 and TRBJ1-1, with D uncertain. The ends were cut back, 2 bases at V and 9 bases at J, with 7 bases in the middle. Germline V gene sequence: CDR1 LGHNT, CDR2 FRNRAP. The CDR3 totals 11 residues. For the CDR3, the DNA is TGTGCTAGTGGTTTGTTCCATAAAGCTTTCTTT. Amino acids: CASGLFHKAFF.

This clonotype was recorded a few times. V and J are TRBV4-1 and TRBJ1-1; 7 nucleotides line up with TRBD1. This CDR3 comprises 16 residues. J lost 4 bases, V lost 1 base, and 9 bases had no gene match. Germline V gene sequence: CDR1 MGHRA, CDR2 YSYEKL. The CDR3 DNA follows: TGCGCCAGCAGCCAAGTGACAGGGCCTTATTCCACTGAAGCTTTCTTT. Its translation is CASSQVTGPYSTEAFF.